Detailed here is one TCR beta chain. Its target is unknown. This entry belongs to a study of T cell responses to AZD1222 COVID-19 vaccine. Points from the study as a whole: The CD4 TCRs associated with vaccination extended across spike and predominated at 160-218 and 743-854.

Clones were sequenced by immunoSEQ multiplex PCR, and TCRdb holds only the in-frame ones, with some missing. The sample includes tens of thousands of clones, 90% seen only once; the top ten take approximately 3%. Germline lookup yields CDR1 MDHEN and CDR2 SYDVKM. V shed 7 bases and J shed 7 bases, with 22 bases lying between them. The CDR3 loop spans 15 amino acids. This receptor was taken from an adult in good health. The sequencing used peripheral blood, collected on day 0 of AZD1222 vaccination. The chain joins TRBV28 to TRBJ1-1; maybe TRBD1 (5 bases). The CDR3 loop is CASTPQGKKRGEAFF. The CDR3 coding sequence is TGTGCCAGCACCCCCCAGGGAAAGAAAAGAGGTGAAGCTTTCTTT.